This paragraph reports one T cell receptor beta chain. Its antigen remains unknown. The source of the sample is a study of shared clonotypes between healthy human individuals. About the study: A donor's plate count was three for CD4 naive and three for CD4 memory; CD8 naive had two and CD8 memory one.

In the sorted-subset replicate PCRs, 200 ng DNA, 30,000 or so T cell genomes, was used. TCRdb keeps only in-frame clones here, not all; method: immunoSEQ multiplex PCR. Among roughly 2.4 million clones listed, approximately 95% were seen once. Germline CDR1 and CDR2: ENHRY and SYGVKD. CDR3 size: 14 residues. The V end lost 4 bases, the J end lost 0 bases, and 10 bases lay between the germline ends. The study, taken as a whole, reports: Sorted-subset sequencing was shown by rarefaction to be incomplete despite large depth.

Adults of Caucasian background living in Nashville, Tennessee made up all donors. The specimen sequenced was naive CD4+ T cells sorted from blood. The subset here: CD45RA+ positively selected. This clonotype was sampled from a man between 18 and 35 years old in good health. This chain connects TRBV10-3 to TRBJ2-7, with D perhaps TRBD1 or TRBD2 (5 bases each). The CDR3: CAISGDRDSYEQYF. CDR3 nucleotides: TGTGCCATCAGTGGGGACCGAGACTCCTACGAGCAGTACTTC.